A selection of T cell receptor beta chains follows, all from one sample in a study of OX40 agonist ivuxolimab in advanced cancers. The method was immunoSEQ multiplex PCR; TCRdb's version includes in-frame clones alone and lacks a portion of them. The data contain about 37,000 clones, approximately 80% of them singletons. This material consisted of CD4+ or CD8+ T cells sorted from blood, taken in a trial of the OX40 agonist ivuxolimab. Receptors were obtained from an adult with an advanced solid tumor such as melanoma, head and neck, liver or kidney cancer. Both conserved end residues are part of each CDR3. A D gene is named only where the DNA matches it firmly. For some rows the clone size is stated as once, few or many, or as a class when expanded; others skip it.

>.|TRBV5-1|TRBJ2-1|.
CASSLANEQFF
TGCGCCAGCAGCCTTGCTAATGAGCAGTTCTTC
>TRBD1|TRBV5-1|TRBJ1-2|.
CASSLDSPGGSTF
TGCGCCAGCAGCTTGGATTCGCCAGGGGGCTCAACCTTC
>.|TRBV12-5|TRBJ2-1|.
CASGFGLTNEQFF
TGTGCTAGTGGTTTCGGCCTCACGAATGAGCAGTTCTTC
>.|TRBV6-6|TRBJ1-5|few
CAPAGWGNQPQHF
TGTGCCCCCGCGGGTTGGGGCAATCAGCCCCAGCATTTT
>TRBD1|TRBV6-5|TRBJ2-7|once
CASSHRDRSGEQYF
TGTGCCAGCAGCCACCGGGACAGGTCGGGTGAGCAGTACTTC
>TRBD1|TRBV7-3|TRBJ2-2|.
CASSLFSGTGFNGELFF
TGTGCCAGCAGCTTATTCTCCGGGACAGGGTTCAACGGGGAGCTGTTTTTT
>TRBD2|TRBV6-4|TRBJ2-5|.
CASSYSKAASGKETQYF
TGTGCCAGCAGTTACTCGAAAGCGGCTAGCGGGAAAGAGACCCAGTACTTC
>.|TRBV6-1|TRBJ2-2|.
CASSETPNRPTGELFF
TGTGCCAGCAGTGAAACCCCAAACCGCCCCACCGGGGAGCTGTTTTTT
>.|TRBV7-9|TRBJ1-3|.
CASSSDRDSGNTIYF
TGTGCCAGCAGCTCCGACAGAGACTCTGGAAACACCATATATTTT
>.|TRBV28|TRBJ1-2|.
CASLNTADYGYTF
TGTGCCAGCTTAAACACGGCAGATTATGGCTACACCTTC
>.|TRBV5-1|TRBJ1-1|.
CASSFWDRSTEAFF
TGCGCCAGCAGCTTTTGGGATCGAAGCACTGAAGCTTTCTTT
>TRBD2|TRBV27|TRBJ2-3|.
CASGGGRRDTQYF
TGCGCCAGCGGGGGGGGCCGGCGGGATACGCAGTATTTT
>TRBD1|TRBV2|TRBJ1-2|few
CASSPDRAMDGYTF
TGTGCCAGCAGTCCGGACAGGGCAATGGATGGCTACACCTTC
>TRBD1|TRBV5-1|TRBJ2-2|once
CASSSRDRGGTGELFF
TGCGCCAGCAGCTCCCGGGACAGGGGAGGAACCGGGGAGCTGTTTTTT
>TRBD2|TRBV5-4|TRBJ2-3|.
CASSLASGISTDTQYF
TGTGCCAGCAGCTTGGCGAGCGGGATTAGCACAGATACGCAGTATTTT
>.|TRBV19|TRBJ1-5|.
CASSMGVYSNQPQHF
TGTGCCAGTAGTATGGGGGTCTATAGCAATCAGCCCCAGCATTTT
>.|TRBV20-1|TRBJ2-7|.
CSASGTYEQYF
TGCAGTGCTAGCGGCACCTACGAGCAGTACTTC
>.|TRBV11-2|TRBJ2-1|once
CASSLLGVDEQFF
TGTGCCAGCAGCTTATTAGGTGTCGATGAGCAGTTCTTC